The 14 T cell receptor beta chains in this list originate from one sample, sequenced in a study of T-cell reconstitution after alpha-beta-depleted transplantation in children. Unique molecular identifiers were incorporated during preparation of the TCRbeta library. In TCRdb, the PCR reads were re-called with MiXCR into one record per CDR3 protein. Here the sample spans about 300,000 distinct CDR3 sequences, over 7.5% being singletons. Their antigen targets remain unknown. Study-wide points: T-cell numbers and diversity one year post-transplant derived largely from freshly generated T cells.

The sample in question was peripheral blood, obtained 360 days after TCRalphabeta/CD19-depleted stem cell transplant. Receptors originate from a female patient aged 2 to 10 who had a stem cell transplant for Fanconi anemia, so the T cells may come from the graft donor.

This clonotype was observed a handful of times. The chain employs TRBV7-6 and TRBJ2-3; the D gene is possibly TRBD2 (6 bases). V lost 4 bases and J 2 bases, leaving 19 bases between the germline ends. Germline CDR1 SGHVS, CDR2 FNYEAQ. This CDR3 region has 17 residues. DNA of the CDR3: TGTGCCAGCAGCTGGCCCTCCGGGACGGGGGACACAGATACGCAGTATTTT. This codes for CASSWPSGTGDTDTQYF. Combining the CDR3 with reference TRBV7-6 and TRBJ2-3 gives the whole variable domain GAGVSQSPRYKVTKRGQDVALRCDPISGHVSLYWYRQALGQGPEFLTYFNYEAQQDKSGLPNDRFSAERPEGSISTLTIQRTEQRDSAMYRCASSWPSGTGDTDTQYFGPGTRLTVL.

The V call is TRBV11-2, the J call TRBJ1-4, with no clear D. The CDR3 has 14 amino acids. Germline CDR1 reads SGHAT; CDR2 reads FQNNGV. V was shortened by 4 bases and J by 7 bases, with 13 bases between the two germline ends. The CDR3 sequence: CASSSVALTEKLFF. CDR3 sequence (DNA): TGTGCCAGCAGCTCAGTCGCCCTGACTGAAAAACTGTTTTTT.

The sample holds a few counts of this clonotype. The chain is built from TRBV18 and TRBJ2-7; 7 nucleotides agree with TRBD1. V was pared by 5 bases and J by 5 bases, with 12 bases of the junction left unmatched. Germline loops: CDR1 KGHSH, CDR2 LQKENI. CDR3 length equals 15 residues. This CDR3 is CASSNRGIPGDEQYF. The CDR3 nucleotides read TGTGCCAGCTCAAACAGGGGCATCCCCGGGGACGAGCAGTACTTC.

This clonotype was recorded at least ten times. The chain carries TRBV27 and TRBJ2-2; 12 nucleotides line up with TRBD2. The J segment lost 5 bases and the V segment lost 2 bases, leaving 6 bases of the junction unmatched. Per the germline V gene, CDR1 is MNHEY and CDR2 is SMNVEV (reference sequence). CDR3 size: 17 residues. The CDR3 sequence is CASSLGQTSGRTGELFF. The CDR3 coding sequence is TGTGCCAGCAGTTTAGGGCAGACTAGCGGGAGAACCGGGGAGCTGTTTTTT.

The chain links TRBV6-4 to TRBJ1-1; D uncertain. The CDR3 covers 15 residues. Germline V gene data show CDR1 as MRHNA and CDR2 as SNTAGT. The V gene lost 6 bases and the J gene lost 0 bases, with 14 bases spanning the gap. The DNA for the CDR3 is TGTGCCAGCAGCCTACGCGGAGGGTTGAACACTGAAGCTTTCTTT. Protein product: CASSLRGGLNTEAFF.

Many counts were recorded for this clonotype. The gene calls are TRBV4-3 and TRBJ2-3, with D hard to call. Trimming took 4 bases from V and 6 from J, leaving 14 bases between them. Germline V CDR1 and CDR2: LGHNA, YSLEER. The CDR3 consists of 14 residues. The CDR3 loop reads CASSPRLVADTQYF. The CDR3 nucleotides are TGCGCCAGCAGCCCGCGACTCGTCGCGGATACGCAGTATTTT.

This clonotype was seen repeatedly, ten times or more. Here the CDR3 reads CASSLYQATGELFF. The CDR3 bases are TGCGCCAGCAGCTTGTACCAGGCCACCGGGGAGCTGTTTTTT. The rearrangement joins TRBV5-1 to TRBJ2-2; D is undetermined. The V gene's germline CDR1 is SGHRS and CDR2 YFSETQ. CDR3 length: 14 amino acids. V lost 1 base and J lost 4, with 8 bases in between.

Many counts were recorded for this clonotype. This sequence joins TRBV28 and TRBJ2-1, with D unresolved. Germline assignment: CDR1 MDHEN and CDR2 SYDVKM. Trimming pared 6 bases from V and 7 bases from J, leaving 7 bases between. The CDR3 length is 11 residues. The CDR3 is CASSLRNEQFF. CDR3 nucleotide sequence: TGTGCCAGCAGCCTAAGAAATGAGCAGTTCTTC.

CDR3 sequence reads: CASSHRTFSGANVLTF. DNA for the CDR3: TGTGCCAGCAGTCATCGGACCTTCTCTGGGGCCAACGTCCTGACTTTC. J is TRBJ2-6 and V is TRBV6-1; D remains unclear. Germline CDR1 and CDR2: MNHNS and SASEGT. The V end was cut by 5 bases, the J end by 0 bases, with 11 bases between. The CDR3 consists of 16 residues.

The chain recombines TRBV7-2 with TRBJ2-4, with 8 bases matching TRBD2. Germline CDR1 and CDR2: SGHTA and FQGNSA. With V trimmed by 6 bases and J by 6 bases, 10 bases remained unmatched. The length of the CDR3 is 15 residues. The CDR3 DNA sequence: TGTGCCAGCAGGCTAACCGGGACTAGGGGAAACATTCAGTACTTC. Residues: CASRLTGTRGNIQYF.

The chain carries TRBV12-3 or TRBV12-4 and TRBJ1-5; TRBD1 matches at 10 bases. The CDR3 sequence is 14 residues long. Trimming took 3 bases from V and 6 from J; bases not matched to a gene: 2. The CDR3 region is CASSFGQGVQPQHF. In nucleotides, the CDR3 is TGTGCCAGCAGTTTCGGACAGGGGGTTCAGCCCCAGCATTTT.

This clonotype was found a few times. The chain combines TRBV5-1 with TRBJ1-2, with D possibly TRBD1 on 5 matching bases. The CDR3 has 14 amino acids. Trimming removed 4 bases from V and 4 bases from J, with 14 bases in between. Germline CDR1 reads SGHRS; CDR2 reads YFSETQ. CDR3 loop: CASSRPGSSYGYTF. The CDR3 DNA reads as TGCGCCAGCAGCAGACCAGGGTCTAGCTATGGCTACACCTTC.

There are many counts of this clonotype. The DNA of the CDR3 is TGCAGTGCTAGAGATCCGTGGTGGGGTGGGGGGGATCAGCCCCAGCATTTT. This codes for CSARDPWWGGGDQPQHF. This chain uses TRBV20-1 with TRBJ1-5; the D gene is possibly TRBD1 (5 bases). The germline V gene encodes CDR1 DFQATT and CDR2 SNEGSKA (reference sequence). The CDR3 runs 17 residues. Trimming removed 0 bases at V and 5 bases at J, with 20 bases between.

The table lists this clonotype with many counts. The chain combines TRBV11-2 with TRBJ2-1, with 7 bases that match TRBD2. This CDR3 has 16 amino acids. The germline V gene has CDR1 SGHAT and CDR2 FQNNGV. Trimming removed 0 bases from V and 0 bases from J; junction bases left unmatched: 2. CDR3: CASSLDRTSSYNEQFF. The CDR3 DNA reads TGTGCCAGCAGCTTAGACAGGACTAGCTCCTACAATGAGCAGTTCTTC.